A selection of T cell receptor beta chains follows, all from one sample in a study of cytomegalovirus exposure and HLA in healthy donors. Assay used: immunoSEQ multiplex PCR; TCRdb lists only in-frame clones, some missing. The sample has about 160,000 clones; around 69% are singletons. Sequenced material: PBMCs. The receptors were gathered from a woman aged 25 to 39 in good health and CMV-seronegative. The CDR3 runs from the conserved cysteine through the conserved F or W. A D gene is named only where the DNA matches it firmly. A row's size may be missing; if present it is once, few, many or a size class.

j_call cdr3_length clone_size v_call d_call cdr3_aa cdr3_nt
TRBJ1-1 16 NA TRBV4-1 TRBD1 CASSQDPGGPDTEAFF TGCGCCAGCAGCCAAGATCCAGGGGGGCCGGACACTGAAGCTTTCTTT
TRBJ2-1 15 NA TRBV30 TRBD2 CAWSRLAGGYNEQFF TGTGCCTGGAGTAGACTAGCGGGAGGCTACAATGAGCAGTTCTTC
TRBJ1-2 13 NA TRBV18 NA CASSPDGGVGYTF TGTGCCAGCTCACCAGACGGGGGGGTTGGCTACACCTTC
TRBJ2-7 16 NA TRBV5-1 TRBD1 CASSFHRGRNSYEQYF TGCGCCAGCAGCTTCCACAGGGGGCGAAACTCCTACGAGCAGTACTTC
TRBJ2-5 13 NA TRBV19 NA CASAPRYQETQYF TGTGCCAGCGCTCCGCGGTACCAAGAGACCCAGTACTTC
TRBJ2-1 11 few TRBV19 NA CASSGGNEQFF TGTGCCAGTAGCGGCGGCAATGAGCAGTTCTTC
TRBJ2-2 12 NA TRBV5-1 NA CASTDSTGELFF TGCGCCAGCACAGACAGTACCGGGGAGCTGTTTTTT
TRBJ2-1 17 few TRBV9 TRBD2 CASSRLPRTSGNNEQFF TGTGCCAGCAGCCGCCTCCCCCGGACTAGCGGTAACAATGAGCAGTTCTTC
TRBJ2-5 15 NA TRBV28 TRBD2 CASSLQTSGQETQYF TGTGCCAGCAGTCTCCAGACTAGCGGCCAAGAGACCCAGTACTTC
TRBJ2-7 11 NA TRBV30 NA CAWRIAYEQYF TGTGCCTGGCGTATAGCCTACGAGCAGTACTTC
TRBJ1-3 17 few TRBV7-9 TRBD1 CASSLRTGVFSGNTIYF TGTGCCAGCAGCTTAAGGACAGGGGTGTTCTCTGGAAACACCATATATTTT
TRBJ2-3 16 once TRBV2 TRBD2 CASSRTTSGSTDTQYF TGTGCCAGCAGTCGAACGACTAGCGGGAGCACAGATACGCAGTATTTT
TRBJ1-2 13 NA TRBV28 TRBD1 CATPTGGTNSYTF TGTGCCACTCCGACAGGGGGGACGAATAGCTACACCTTC
TRBJ1-2 12 NA TRBV10-3 NA CAISDNNYGYTF TGTGCCATCAGTGATAATAACTATGGCTACACCTTC
TRBJ2-7 15 NA TRBV7-2 NA CASSFLGGTLGEQYF TGTGCCAGCAGCTTCTTAGGCGGGACTCTCGGGGAGCAGTACTTC
TRBJ2-1 15 NA TRBV28 NA CASTPPSEPPNEQFF TGTGCCAGCACCCCACCTAGCGAGCCGCCAAATGAGCAGTTCTTC
TRBJ2-1 15 NA TRBV25-1 TRBD1 CASTKRGQGLAEQFF TGTGCCAGCACCAAACGGGGACAGGGTCTTGCTGAGCAGTTCTTC
TRBJ2-7 12 NA TRBV11-2 NA CASSEREFEQYF TGTGCCAGCAGCGAACGGGAGTTCGAGCAGTACTTC
TRBJ2-2 12 NA TRBV29-1 NA CSVERAPGELFF TGCAGCGTTGAACGAGCACCCGGGGAGCTGTTTTTT
TRBJ2-3 16 NA TRBV6-1 NA CASSARGPDSTDTQYF TGTGCCAGCAGTGCCCGAGGGCCGGATAGCACAGATACGCAGTATTTT
TRBJ1-3 12 NA TRBV7-9 NA CAWGVSGNTIYF TGTGCCTGGGGGGTTTCTGGAAACACCATATATTTT
TRBJ2-5 15 NA TRBV7-7 NA CASSLSSGGGETQYF TGTGCTAGCAGCTTAAGCTCCGGAGGCGGAGAGACCCAGTACTTC
TRBJ2-7 15 few TRBV5-6 TRBD2 CASSLGLAETYEQYF TGTGCCAGCAGCTTGGGACTAGCGGAAACCTACGAGCAGTACTTC
TRBJ1-3 15 few TRBV7-6 NA CASSLAEDQSDTIYF TGTGCCAGCAGCTTAGCGGAGGACCAGTCCGACACCATATATTTT
TRBJ2-2 16 few TRBV6-5 TRBD2 CASSSPRGGNTGELFF TGTGCCAGCAGTTCACCCCGGGGGGGGAACACCGGGGAGCTGTTTTTT
TRBJ1-3 15 NA TRBV4-1 TRBD1 CASSLGTGPGNTIYF TGCGCCAGCAGCCTAGGGACAGGGCCTGGAAACACCATATATTTT
TRBJ1-2 15 NA TRBV7-2 TRBD1 CASSLRQGADYGYTF TGTGCCAGCAGCTTAAGACAGGGGGCCGATTATGGCTACACCTTC
TRBJ2-1 13 NA TRBV4-3 NA CASSPSAYNEQFF TGCGCCAGCAGCCCTTCTGCGTACAATGAGCAGTTCTTC
TRBJ1-1 12 few TRBV6-4 NA CASKGRGTEAFF TGTGCCAGCAAAGGTAGGGGGACTGAAGCTTTCTTT
TRBJ2-3 13 NA TRBV11-3 NA CASSLTGPDTQYF TGTGCCAGCAGCTTAACAGGACCAGATACGCAGTATTTT
TRBJ2-3 17 NA TRBV2 TRBD2 CASSFPDSGGALDTQYF TGTGCCAGCAGCTTTCCTGATAGCGGGGGGGCTTTAGATACGCAGTATTTT
TRBJ2-3 17 NA TRBV5-5 TRBD1 CASSTRAAQGDADTQYF TGTGCCAGCAGCACCCGGGCGGCCCAGGGGGATGCAGATACGCAGTATTTT
TRBJ2-2 17 few TRBV5-1 NA CASSSGLTQRVPGELFF TGCGCCAGCAGCTCTGGCCTAACTCAGAGGGTCCCCGGGGAGCTGTTTTTT
TRBJ2-3 14 NA TRBV15 NA CATVAEVKGDTQYF TGTGCCACCGTAGCGGAGGTTAAGGGGGATACGCAGTATTTT
TRBJ2-1 15 NA TRBV19 TRBD2 CASTLSGRALNEQFF TGTGCCAGTACCCTTAGCGGGAGGGCCCTAAATGAGCAGTTCTTC
TRBJ1-5 15 NA TRBV7-2 NA CASSPGGVSNQPQHF TGTGCCAGCAGCCCTGGAGGGGTTAGCAATCAGCCCCAGCATTTT
TRBJ2-5 16 NA TRBV28 TRBD2 CASGSGTSGIVETQYF TGTGCCAGCGGGTCCGGGACTAGCGGGATCGTGGAGACCCAGTACTTC
TRBJ2-3 16 NA TRBV28 TRBD1 CASSRNRDRFTDTQYF TGTGCCAGCAGTAGAAACCGGGACAGGTTTACCGATACGCAGTATTTT
TRBJ2-5 14 once TRBV10-3 TRBD2 CATRSEREAETQYF TGTGCCACCCGCTCAGAGCGGGAGGCAGAGACCCAGTACTTC